This T cell receptor (beta chain) comes out of a study of T cell changes during pregnancy in multiple sclerosis. TCRdb's copy holds only in-frame clones and misses some; the assay was immunoSEQ multiplex PCR. The sample includes some 120,000 clones, less than 97% of them seen just once. With 5 bases removed from V and 0 bases from J, the gap between germline ends came to 8 bases. Germline lookup yields CDR1 GTSNPN and CDR2 SVGIG (reference sequence). The CDR3 is made up of 13 amino acids. The chain joins TRBV30 to TRBJ2-1; D not resolved. Specimen: peripheral blood, collected after pregnancy. This clonotype originated in a female donor with multiple sclerosis, enrolled in a pregnancy study. The DNA for the CDR3 is TGTGCCTGGGGGCTTAACTCCTACAATGAGCAGTTCTTC. This translates into CAWGLNSYNEQFF.